This T cell receptor (beta chain) was recorded in a study of blood T cell repertoires in COVID-19. In the study overall: Samples came from the United States, Italy and Spain, spanning acute and convalescent COVID-19. Sample material is recorded as cDNA or gDNA derived from T cells, B-cell-depleted T cells, or PBMCs.

A single count supports this clone. Measured with immunoSEQ multiplex PCR; TCRdb has only the in-frame clones, and not every one. The data hold roughly 500,000 clones, with roughly nine tenths observed a single time. Trimming left V 2 bases short and J 8 bases short, with 16 bases between. Looked up from germline, CDR1 is SGDLS and CDR2 is YYNGEE. The CDR3 totals 15 residues. This sequence joins TRBV9 and TRBJ1-4, with TRBD1 as a possible D gene (6 bases). This TCR came from an older woman who had recovered from COVID-19. Sequencing was done on a sample of PBMCs or T cells enriched from blood (not recorded which). The CDR3 DNA reads TGTGCCAGCAGCGTGCACGGGGGGCCAACGGAAAAACTGTTTTTT. Amino acid sequence: CASSVHGGPTEKLFF.